The present TCR beta chain was sequenced within a study of blood T cell repertoires in COVID-19. Profiled with immunoSEQ multiplex PCR; TCRdb holds only in-frame clones, not every one. Here the sample spans about 58,000 clones, about 77% being singletons. Germline V lookup: CDR1 SGHVS, CDR2 FQNEAQ. Trimming shortened V by 4 bases and J by 0 bases, and 16 bases separated the two germline ends. This CDR3 spans 16 amino acids. The chain employs TRBV7-8 and TRBJ2-7, with TRBD2 as a possible D gene (7 bases). Sequencing was carried out using peripheral blood. The origin of this receptor is a human donor in a cohort sampled during active COVID-19. In DNA, the CDR3 is TGTGCCAGCAGCTCTAGGGGGGGGACCGCCTCCTACGAGCAGTACTTC. Encoded protein: CASSSRGGTASYEQYF.